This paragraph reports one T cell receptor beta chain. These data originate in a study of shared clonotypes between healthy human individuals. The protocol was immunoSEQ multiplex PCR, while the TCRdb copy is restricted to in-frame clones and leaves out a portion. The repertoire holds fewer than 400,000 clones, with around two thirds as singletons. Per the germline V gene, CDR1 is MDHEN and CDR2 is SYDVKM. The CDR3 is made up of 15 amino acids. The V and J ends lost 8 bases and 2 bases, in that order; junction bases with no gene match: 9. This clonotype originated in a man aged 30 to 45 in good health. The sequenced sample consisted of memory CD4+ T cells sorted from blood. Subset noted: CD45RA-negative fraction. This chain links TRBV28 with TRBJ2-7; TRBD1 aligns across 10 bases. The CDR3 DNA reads TGTGCCAGCCTAGGAGGGACAGGGGACCCCTACGAGCAGTACTTC. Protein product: CASLGGTGDPYEQYF.